This TCR beta chain was recovered during a study of regulatory T cells in long-lasting Graves disease. HTBI primers from iRepertoire and Arm-PCR of CDR3 regions yielded the TCR beta libraries. TCRdb passed the multiplex PCR reads through MiXCR, listing each CDR3 protein once. Of about 470,000 distinct CDR3 sequences listed, roughly 20% are singletons. General study points: The work looked only at peripheral blood and did not look at thyroid tissue. Lower TCR diversity characterized persistent Graves' patients relative to newly diagnosed patients. It was in persistent disease that TRBV28, TRBJ1-2 and TRBJ2-5 were favored.

This clonotype was recorded at least ten times. Its antigen is as yet unknown. V shed 2 bases and J shed 2 bases, with 12 bases lying between them. Germline-derived CDR1 and CDR2 are MNHEY and SVGAGI. The CDR3 sequence is 15 residues long. This sample's time point: persistent/refractory GD, antithyroid drugs over 5 years with positive TRAb. PBMC RNA was the source of the TCR library. A volume of roughly 9.9 milliliters of peripheral blood was collected in EDTA tubes. This receptor was obtained from a female donor with Graves disease. The chain links TRBV6-5 to TRBJ1-2, with unresolved D. Sample: peripheral blood mononuclear cells (PBMCs), taken when the disease was refractory, from a patient treated with antithyroid drugs. The CDR3: CASSYGLPVNYGYTF. The CDR3 DNA is TGTGCCAGCAGTTACGGTTTGCCAGTAAACTATGGCTACACCTTC.